Only a few counts were recorded for the clone carrying this TCR beta chain. What it binds is unknown. This sample is drawn from a study of T-cell reconstitution after alpha-beta-depleted transplantation in children. Study-wide results and limits: At around two months after transplant, the alpha-beta T cells were reportedly derived from several hundred expanded clones that came from non-depleted graft cells.

Unique molecular identifiers were built into the TCRbeta library. One entry per CDR3 protein, called by TCRdb with MiXCR from the PCR reads. Among 200,000 to 250,000 distinct CDR3 sequences, about 24% were seen once, and the ten largest hold 4% to 6%. This CDR3 region has 13 residues. The V gene lost 6 bases and the J gene lost 7 bases, with 18 bases spanning the gap. Germline CDR1 and CDR2: DFQATT and SNEGSKA (reference sequence). This TCR was recovered from a female patient aged 2-10 years who had a stem cell transplant for congenital amegakaryocytic thrombocytopenia, so the T cells may come from the graft donor. Sequenced here: PBMCs, mostly from graft donor cells, sampled 360 days after TCRalphabeta/CD19-depleted stem cell transplant. The chain joins TRBV20-1 to TRBJ2-5; tentatively, D is TRBD1 (6 bases). DNA for the CDR3: TGCAGTGCCCAAGATTGGGACAAGGGGACCCAGTACTTC. Translating gives CSAQDWDKGTQYF.